This T cell receptor beta chain was documented in a study of brain T cells in children with intractable seizures. The sequenced cases were selected for having the highest brain T cell transcript signatures. Patients received at least one anti-epileptic drug before surgery. In regard to this clone: Its antigen is unknown.

Study conclusions and caveats: Pre- and post-surgery blood differed in depth, so pre-surgery absences may be undersampling. Patients' HCMV serostatus was unknown; virus specificity rests on CDR3 similarity alone.

Data came from immunoSEQ multiplex PCR; TCRdb stores just in-frame clones and leaves some out. The data show about 76,000 clones, under 95% seen once. Germline V gene lookup returns CDR1 SQVTM and CDR2 ANQGSEA. The CDR3 runs to 10 residues. This clonotype was obtained from a boy under three years old with tuberous sclerosis and intractable seizures. This chain connects TRBV29-1 to TRBJ1-3, with 9 bases fitting TRBD1. Source: peripheral blood, taken at surgery. CDR3 in DNA: TGCAGTCCTGGACAGGGGCCCATATATTTT. The encoded protein is CSPGQGPIYF.